A selection of T cell receptor beta chains follows, all from one sample in a study of blood T cell repertoires in COVID-19. Using immunoSEQ multiplex PCR, the repertoire was profiled, and TCRdb retains in-frame clones only, with some absent. This table has 150,000 or so clones, over 70% appearing once. The sequenced sample consisted of PBMCs or T cells enriched from blood (not recorded which). These receptors were taken from a middle-aged man who had recovered from COVID-19. The conserved cysteine and the conserved F or W are not part of the CDR3 here. A D gene is named only where the DNA matches it firmly.

d_gene | j_gene | v_gene | CDR3aa
- | TRBJ1-6 | TRBV5-1 | ASMPGLSSSYNSPLH
- | TRBJ1-6 | TRBV28 | ASSLGGSSYNSPLH
TRBD2 | TRBJ2-2 | TRBV6-5 | ASSSTGLAGAGELF
TRBD1 | TRBJ2-6 | TRBV5-4 | ASSSRTGFGANVLT
- | TRBJ1-5 | TRBV7-2 | ASSLRGVYSNQPQH
TRBD1 | TRBJ1-4 | TRBV6-9 | ASSYQGGGEKLF
- | TRBJ1-2 | TRBV5-4 | ASKAREDYGYT
- | TRBJ1-5 | TRBV6-1 | ASSEGGGGGQPQH
- | TRBJ2-7 | TRBV7-2 | ASRTLGLSSYEQY
- | TRBJ2-2 | TRBV5-4 | ASSLSTTNTGELF
TRBD1 | TRBJ1-5 | TRBV11-2 | ASSLGFGWTGVQH
- | TRBJ2-2 | TRBV28 | ATPGHPGTGELF
- | TRBJ2-1 | TRBV29-1 | SVEDLVLIDEQF
TRBD1 | TRBJ1-2 | TRBV6-6 | ASSHTSGQANYGYT
TRBD1 | TRBJ2-5 | TRBV15 | ATSRVESHMGTGGRETQY
- | TRBJ2-2 | TRBV7-9 | ASSRPQEANTGELF
- | TRBJ1-2 | TRBV29-1 | SVEGLSTYGYT
- | TRBJ1-5 | TRBV6-1 | ASSEAGGANQPQH
- | TRBJ1-1 | TRBV27 | ASSFSLGPGGTEAF
TRBD1 | TRBJ1-5 | TRBV18 | ASSPEWSGQGNQPQH
TRBD2 | TRBJ2-5 | TRBV2 | ASSEARAGGRETQY
TRBD1 | TRBJ2-2 | TRBV5-1 | ASSLGAGGIAGELF
TRBD2 | TRBJ2-1 | TRBV7-9 | ASSLGTSGSTGWDEQF
- | TRBJ2-5 | TRBV25-1 | ASSEFRGAKETQY
- | TRBJ2-7 | TRBV19 | ASSPPGQFWYEQY
- | TRBJ2-7 | TRBV5-1 | ASSLGLDPLPGEQY
TRBD1 | TRBJ1-5 | TRBV9 | ASSPRGQGNQPQH
TRBD1 | TRBJ2-5 | TRBV7-6 | ASSLVSGQIQETQY
- | TRBJ1-4 | TRBV18 | ASSPAGGNEKLF
- | TRBJ1-2 | TRBV7-9 | ASSLGGTNYGYT
- | TRBJ2-5 | TRBV20-1 | SASQDLPGVFETQY
TRBD2 | TRBJ2-1 | TRBV6-5 | ASSYGTSGEQF
TRBD2 | TRBJ2-1 | TRBV28 | ASSFDLAGGPYPHNEQF
TRBD1 | TRBJ1-5 | TRBV18 | ASSGSDRGNGNQPQH
- | TRBJ2-5 | TRBV5-1 | ASSLTGTLEVETQY
TRBD1 | TRBJ2-7 | TRBV7-2 | ASSRTGDIYEQY
TRBD1 | TRBJ1-1 | TRBV27 | ASSLDRDTEAF
TRBD1 | TRBJ2-2 | TRBV24-1 | ATSDTDRVSGELF
- | TRBJ2-5 | TRBV19 | ASSIGGADFQETQY
- | TRBJ2-2 | TRBV28 | ASRGPAGSGELF
TRBD2 | TRBJ2-5 | TRBV10-1 | ASSESAAGVETQY
TRBD1 | TRBJ1-1 | TRBV5-5 | ASSQGQGAIMNTEAF
- | TRBJ2-1 | TRBV10-1 | ASSEIEESEQF
- | TRBJ1-1 | TRBV11-3 | ASRSQVDTEAF
- | TRBJ2-1 | TRBV21-1 | ASSSTGGLYNEQF
- | TRBJ1-5 | TRBV5-8 | ASSLAVPGANQPQH
- | TRBJ1-1 | TRBV2 | ASSGTVNTEAF
- | TRBJ2-2 | TRBV5-1 | ASSLDSGFTGELF
TRBD2 | TRBJ2-2 | TRBV6-1 | ASSDPSGINTGELF
- | TRBJ1-5 | TRBV3-1/TRBV3-2 | ASSQDSRSNQPQH
TRBD1 | TRBJ1-1 | TRBV19 | ASSIQGQRAF
TRBD1 | TRBJ1-2 | TRBV7-6 | ASSSMTGQENGYT
- | TRBJ1-1 | TRBV19 | ASRFPSGEPTGMNTEAF
- | TRBJ1-6 | TRBV5-1 | ASSSTSPGRNSPLH
TRBD1 | TRBJ1-1 | TRBV7-3 | ASSLRAGGSAEAF
- | TRBJ2-7 | TRBV2 | ASILQGSEQY
TRBD1 | TRBJ1-2 | TRBV19 | ASSRTGGVYGYT
TRBD1 | TRBJ2-2 | TRBV11-2 | AGQGQGTGELF
- | TRBJ1-2 | TRBV7-3 | ASSTKAGGYGYT